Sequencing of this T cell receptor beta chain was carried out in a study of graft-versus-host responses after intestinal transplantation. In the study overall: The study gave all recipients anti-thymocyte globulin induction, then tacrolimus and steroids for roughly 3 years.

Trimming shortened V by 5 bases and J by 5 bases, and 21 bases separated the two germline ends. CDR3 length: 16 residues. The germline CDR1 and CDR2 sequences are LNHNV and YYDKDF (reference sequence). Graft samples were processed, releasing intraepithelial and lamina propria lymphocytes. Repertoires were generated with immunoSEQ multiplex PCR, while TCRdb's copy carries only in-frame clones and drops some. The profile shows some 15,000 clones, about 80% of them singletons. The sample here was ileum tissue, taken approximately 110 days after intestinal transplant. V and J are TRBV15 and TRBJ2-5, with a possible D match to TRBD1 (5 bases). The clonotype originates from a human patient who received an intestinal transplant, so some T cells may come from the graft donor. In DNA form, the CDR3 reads TGTGCCACCAGCGACAGTCCCTGGCCGCCTCGGGAGACCCAGTACTTC. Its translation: CATSDSPWPPRETQYF.